Included here is one T cell receptor beta chain sequence, with context. Trimming removed 0 bases from V and 4 bases from J, with 12 bases in between. Germline CDR1 and CDR2: LGHNA and YSLEER. This CDR3 contains 15 residues. These data belong to a study of blood T cell repertoires in COVID-19. As handled by the study authors: Estimation of nucleated cell counts was performed using reference gene primer amplification. TCRdb's copy holds only in-frame clones and misses some; the assay was immunoSEQ multiplex PCR. The V and J calls and clone size were taken over from that table, and D and trimming were inferred from the DNA. The sample gives some 200,000 clones, approximately 90% of which show up once; approximately 0.48% is in the top ten.

The sample was peripheral blood. V usage is TRBV4-3 and J usage is TRBJ1-2; D unclear. The sequence came from a man aged 50-59 years with acute or convalescent COVID-19. CDR3 sequence (DNA): TGCGCCAGCAGCCAAGATTGGAGGGTGACCTATGGCTACACCTTC. Its protein product is CASSQDWRVTYGYTF.